This T cell receptor (beta chain) was captured by sequencing in a study of blood T cells in healthy people across ages. The V end lost 4 bases, the J end lost 2 bases, and 6 bases lay between the germline ends. Germline CDR1 is SQVTM and CDR2 is ANQGSEA. This CDR3 is built from 12 residues. A second about 7 to 11 cycle PCR used barcoded and J-beta primers. At least 2.5 million CDR3-containing paired-end reads were obtained per sample. Each CDR3 protein is one row after TCRdb ran MiXCR on the 5' RACE reads. The data show about 830,000 distinct CDR3 sequences, 55% to 65% seen once. This clonotype was counted between two and nine times. Its cognate antigen is unknown. Study-level points and caveats: Observed TCR beta diversity showed a strong correlation with the percentage of naive T cells as measured by flow cytometry.

The sequencing sample was made of blood. This chain joins TRBV29-1 and TRBJ2-4; the D is unclear. The receptor's source is a man aged 25-40 years in good health. CDR3: CSVGGSKNIQYF. The CDR3 nucleotides read TGCAGCGTTGGGGGATCCAAAAACATTCAGTACTTC.